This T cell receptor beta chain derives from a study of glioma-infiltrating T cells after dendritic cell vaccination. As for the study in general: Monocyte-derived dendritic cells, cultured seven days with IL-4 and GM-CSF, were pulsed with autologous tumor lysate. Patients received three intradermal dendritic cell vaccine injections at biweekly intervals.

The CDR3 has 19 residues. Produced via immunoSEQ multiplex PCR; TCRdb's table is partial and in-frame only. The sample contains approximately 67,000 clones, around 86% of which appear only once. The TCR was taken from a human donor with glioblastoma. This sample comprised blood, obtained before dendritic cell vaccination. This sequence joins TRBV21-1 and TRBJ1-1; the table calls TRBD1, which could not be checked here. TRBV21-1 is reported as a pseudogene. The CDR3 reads CASSKGHCGETGQNTEAFF. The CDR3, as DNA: TGTGCCAGCAGCAAAGGACATTGTGGGGAGACAGGGCAGAACACTGAAGCTTTCTTT.